This T cell receptor beta chain originates from a study of blood T cell repertoires in COVID-19 (dated by TCRdb to the early 2020s). With respect to the entire study: Samples from collaborators originated in the United States, Italy and Spain and spanned both the acute and convalescent phases of COVID-19. Samples were obtained from the ongoing ImmuneRACE study (first 160 participants) and from 1,254 subjects provided by 6 global collaborators. The repertoires were released in a freely available public database intended as a resource for research on the immune response to SARS-CoV-2. Nearly every sample came with metadata listing a de-identified subject ID, COVID-19 status, age in years and sex. Subjects who had been exposed to COVID-19, were actively infected with it, or had recovered from it provided the deeply sampled blood TCRbeta repertoires that made up the dataset. Where HLA class I and class II types were available, the types were taken from metadata supplied by the sample provider, not from assay-based typing. The prospective study material was composed of cDNA or gDNA derived from T cells, B-cell-depleted T cells, or PBMCs.

The immunoSEQ Assay, a bias-controlled multiplex PCR, was used to amplify TCRbeta CDR3 regions from genomic DNA. In the source study's methods: Nucleated cell counts per sample were estimated from amplification of reference gene primers within the assay. To quantify the absolute abundance of each unique TCRbeta CDR3 rearrangement, sequence reads were collapsed and filtered. For each sample, productive Simpson clonality was calculated as the square root of Simpson's diversity index over productive rearrangements. TCRdb carries this immuneACCESS record with in-frame sequences only. Its versions omit some clonotypes, under half of them owing to an unresolved V gene in the studies checked, with the rest unexplained. That table gives V, J and clone size, and the DNA gave D and trimming. Within this sample are 97,000 or so clones, with more than 85% of them counted one time only. Around 4% of the sample belongs to the ten largest clones.

As concerns this clone: Its cognate antigen has yet to be identified. Base qualities are not recorded, but no much larger clone differs from it by a single base.

Collaborating institutions collected whole blood in K2EDTA tubes following their own protocols. For TCRbeta analysis, collaborators shipped samples as frozen whole blood, isolated PBMCs, or DNA extracted from either of those sample types. The CDR3 numbers 13 residues from cysteine through phenylalanine. The sequence is cut down to CDR3 DNA, 39 bases in frame from base 1. CDR1 and CDR2 are read off the germline V gene as MGHRA and YSYEKL. The germline V and J ends show losses of 7 bases and 2 bases respectively, and no gene match explains 4 bases of the junction. Study-level results and caveats: The amount of clinical and demographic metadata varied by source and participant and was provided uncurated.

Sequenced material: peripheral blood. The chain couples TRBV4-1 to TRBJ1-1; 7 bases in the middle match TRBD1. The receptor was derived from a young man with acute or convalescent COVID-19. The sequenced DNA is TGCGCCAGCAAGGGGGCGATAAACACTGAAGCTTTCTTT. Its amino acids are CASKGAINTEAFF.